Listed below are T cell receptor beta chains from one sample, sequenced in a study of blood T cell repertoires in COVID-19. TCRdb's copy holds only in-frame clones and misses some; the assay was immunoSEQ multiplex PCR. The table includes 200,000 to 300,000 clones, about 91% detected once. The sample taken for sequencing was peripheral blood. Receptors originate from a woman in her twenties or thirties with COVID-19, enrolled during active disease. Both conserved end residues are part of each CDR3. D genes are given only for firm matches. Size values are once, few and many counts, or a class for expanded clones, and some rows have none.

d_gene | j_gene | abundance | v_gene | CDR3nt | CDR3aa
TRBD1 | TRBJ1-1 | - | TRBV7-6 | TGTGCCAGCAGCGCGTTCACAGGGGGCTCCAGCACTGAAGCTTTCTTT | CASSAFTGGSSTEAFF
- | TRBJ2-3 | - | TRBV3-1/TRBV3-2 | TGTGCCAGCAGCCCGGGATACCAGTACACAGATACGCAGTATTTT | CASSPGYQYTDTQYF
- | TRBJ2-5 | - | TRBV5-6 | TGTGCCAGCATGTTGGTGTCGGGAGTGGCAGAGACCCAGTACTTC | CASMLVSGVAETQYF
TRBD1 | TRBJ2-5 | - | TRBV7-2 | TGTGCCAGCAGCCTGACAGGGGGGTCTTTTTGGGAGACCCAGTACTTC | CASSLTGGSFWETQYF
- | TRBJ1-3 | - | TRBV7-7 | TGTGCTAGCAGCCCGGGGTTGGCTGGAAACACCATATATTTT | CASSPGLAGNTIYF
TRBD1 | TRBJ2-7 | few | TRBV5-5 | TGTGCCAGCGAACAGGGGGGCTACGAGCAGTACTTC | CASEQGGYEQYF
- | TRBJ1-1 | - | TRBV9 | TGTGCCAGCAGCGTCCAGGACAGCGCTGAAGCTTTCTTT | CASSVQDSAEAFF
- | TRBJ2-1 | - | TRBV6-5 | TGTGCCAGCAGTTACTCGCCGGGAAATGAGCAGTTCTTC | CASSYSPGNEQFF
- | TRBJ2-2 | - | TRBV30 | TGTGCCTGGAGTAGAGTAGCGACGACCGGGGAGCTGTTTTTT | CAWSRVATTGELFF
TRBD1 | TRBJ1-3 | - | TRBV9 | TGTGCCAGCAGCGTAGGTGGGACAGGGACCGGAGACACCATATATTTT | CASSVGGTGTGDTIYF
TRBD1 | TRBJ2-1 | - | TRBV13 | TGTGCCAGCAGCTTAGACATACAGGGGGTCGGGTACAATGAGCAGTTCTTC | CASSLDIQGVGYNEQFF
TRBD2 | TRBJ2-3 | - | TRBV4-1 | TGCGCCAGCAGCCCCGAGCGGGGGGACACAGATACGCAGTATTTT | CASSPERGDTDTQYF
- | TRBJ1-2 | - | TRBV3-1/TRBV3-2 | TGTGCCAGCAGCCAAGGGGAAGGGGCAGGCGGCTACACCTTC | CASSQGEGAGGYTF